This T cell receptor (beta chain) emerged from a study of T cells after yellow fever vaccination. Turning to this clonotype: Its antigen is currently unknown.

The CDR3 totals 16 residues. Germline V lookup: CDR1 SGHNT, CDR2 YYREEE (reference sequence). V shed 4 bases and J 4 bases; nucleotides not matched to a gene: 4. TCRdb recomputed calls from the 5' RACE reads with MiXCR, one row per CDR3 protein. The sample carries around 120,000 distinct CDR3 sequences, 6.5% to 9% recorded once. Findings and limits, study-wide: After the booster, roughly 96% of CD4 and around nine tenths of CD8 primary-response clones were re-detected. It was a small share of clonotypes that appeared in both CD4 and CD8 compartments.

The TCR originated in a man in his late teens or twenties who received the YFV17D yellow fever vaccine. The sequences come from CD4+ T cells sorted from PBMCs, collected roughly 47 days after the first yellow fever vaccination. The chain links TRBV5-4 to TRBJ2-1, with 14 bases lining up with TRBD2. The CDR3 sequence is CASSARTSGGYNEQFF. CDR3 nucleotides: TGTGCCAGCAGCGCCCGGACTAGCGGGGGGTACAATGAGCAGTTCTTC.